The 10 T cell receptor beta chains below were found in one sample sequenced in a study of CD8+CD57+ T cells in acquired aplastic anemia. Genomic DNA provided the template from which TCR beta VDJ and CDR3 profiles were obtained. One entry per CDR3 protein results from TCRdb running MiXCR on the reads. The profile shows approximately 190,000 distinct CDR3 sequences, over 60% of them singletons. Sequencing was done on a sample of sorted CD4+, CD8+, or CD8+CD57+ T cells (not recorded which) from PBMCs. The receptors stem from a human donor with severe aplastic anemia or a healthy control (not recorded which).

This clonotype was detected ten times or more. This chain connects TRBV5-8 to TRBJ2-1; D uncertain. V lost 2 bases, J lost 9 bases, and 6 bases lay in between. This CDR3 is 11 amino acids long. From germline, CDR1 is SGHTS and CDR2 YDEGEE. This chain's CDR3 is CASSLSSEQFF. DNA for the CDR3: TGTGCCAGCAGCTTATCGAGTGAGCAGTTCTTC.

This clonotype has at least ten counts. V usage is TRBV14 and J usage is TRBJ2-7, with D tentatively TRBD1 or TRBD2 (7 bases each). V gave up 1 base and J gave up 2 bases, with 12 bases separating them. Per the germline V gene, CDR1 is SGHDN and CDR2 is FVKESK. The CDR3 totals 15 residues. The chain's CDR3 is CASSQGQGGAYEQYF. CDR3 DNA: TGTGCCAGCAGCCAAGGACAGGGAGGGGCCTACGAGCAGTACTTC.

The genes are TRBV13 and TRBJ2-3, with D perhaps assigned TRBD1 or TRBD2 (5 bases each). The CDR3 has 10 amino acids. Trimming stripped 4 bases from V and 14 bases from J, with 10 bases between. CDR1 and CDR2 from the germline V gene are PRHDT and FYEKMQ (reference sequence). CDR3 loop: CASSSGPSYF. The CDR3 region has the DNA TGTGCCAGCAGCTCGGGACCGTCGTATTTT.

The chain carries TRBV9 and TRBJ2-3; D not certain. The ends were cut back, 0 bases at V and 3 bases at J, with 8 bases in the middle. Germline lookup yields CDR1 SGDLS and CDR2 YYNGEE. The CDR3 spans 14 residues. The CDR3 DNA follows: TGTGCCAGCAGCGTAGGAGGACCGACAGATACGCAGTATTTT. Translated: CASSVGGPTDTQYF.

CDR3 sequence: CASSLSQGNVADTQYF. The DNA for the CDR3 is TGCGCCAGCAGCTTGTCGCAGGGGAACGTCGCAGATACGCAGTATTTT. The rearrangement uses TRBV5-1 and TRBJ2-3; D is possibly TRBD1 (6 bases). The length of the CDR3 is 16 residues. V was pared by 1 base and J by 4 bases, with 16 bases between. CDR1 is SGHRS and CDR2 is YFSETQ in the germline V gene.

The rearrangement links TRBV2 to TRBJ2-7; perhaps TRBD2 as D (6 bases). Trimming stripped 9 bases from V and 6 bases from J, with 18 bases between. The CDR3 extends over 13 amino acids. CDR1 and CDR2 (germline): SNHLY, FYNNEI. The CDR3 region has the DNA TGTGCCAGTACCAGGGACTCCTTCCGCGAGCAGTACTTC. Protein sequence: CASTRDSFREQYF.

The CDR3 is CASSSTDSNQPQHF. CDR3 nucleotides: TGTGCCAGTAGTTCGACAGATAGCAATCAGCCCCAGCATTTT. This chain uses TRBV19 with TRBJ1-5; the D gene is possibly TRBD1 (5 bases). The CDR3 consists of 14 residues. The V and J ends lost 5 bases and 0 bases respectively, with 8 bases between them. Per germline, CDR1 LNHDA and CDR2 SQIVND (reference sequence).

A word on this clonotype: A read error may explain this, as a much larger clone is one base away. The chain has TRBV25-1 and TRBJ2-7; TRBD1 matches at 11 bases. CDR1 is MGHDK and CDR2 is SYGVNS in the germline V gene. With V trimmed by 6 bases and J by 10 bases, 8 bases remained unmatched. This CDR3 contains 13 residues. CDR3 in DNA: TGTGCCAGCAGCTCCGGACAGGGGGCCCGTCAGTACTTC. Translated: CASSSGQGARQYF.

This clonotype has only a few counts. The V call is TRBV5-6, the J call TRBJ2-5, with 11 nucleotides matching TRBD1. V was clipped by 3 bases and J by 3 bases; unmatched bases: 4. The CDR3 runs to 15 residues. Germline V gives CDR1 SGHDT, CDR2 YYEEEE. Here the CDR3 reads CASSWGTGGEETQYF. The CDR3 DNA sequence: TGTGCCAGCAGCTGGGGGACAGGGGGTGAAGAGACCCAGTACTTC. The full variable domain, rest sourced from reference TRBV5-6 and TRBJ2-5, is DAGVTQSPTHLIKTRGQQVTLRCSPKSGHDTVSWYQQALGQGPQFIFQYYEEEERQRGNFPDRFSGHQFPNYSSELNVNALLLGDSALYLCASSWGTGGEETQYFGPGTRLLVL.

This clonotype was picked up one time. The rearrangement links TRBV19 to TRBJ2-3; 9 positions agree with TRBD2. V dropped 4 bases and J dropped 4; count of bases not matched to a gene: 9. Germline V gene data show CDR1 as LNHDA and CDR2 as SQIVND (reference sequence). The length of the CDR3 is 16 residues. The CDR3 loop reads CASSTIAGGSPDTQYF. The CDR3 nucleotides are TGTGCCAGTAGTACGATTGCGGGAGGGTCCCCAGATACGCAGTATTTT.